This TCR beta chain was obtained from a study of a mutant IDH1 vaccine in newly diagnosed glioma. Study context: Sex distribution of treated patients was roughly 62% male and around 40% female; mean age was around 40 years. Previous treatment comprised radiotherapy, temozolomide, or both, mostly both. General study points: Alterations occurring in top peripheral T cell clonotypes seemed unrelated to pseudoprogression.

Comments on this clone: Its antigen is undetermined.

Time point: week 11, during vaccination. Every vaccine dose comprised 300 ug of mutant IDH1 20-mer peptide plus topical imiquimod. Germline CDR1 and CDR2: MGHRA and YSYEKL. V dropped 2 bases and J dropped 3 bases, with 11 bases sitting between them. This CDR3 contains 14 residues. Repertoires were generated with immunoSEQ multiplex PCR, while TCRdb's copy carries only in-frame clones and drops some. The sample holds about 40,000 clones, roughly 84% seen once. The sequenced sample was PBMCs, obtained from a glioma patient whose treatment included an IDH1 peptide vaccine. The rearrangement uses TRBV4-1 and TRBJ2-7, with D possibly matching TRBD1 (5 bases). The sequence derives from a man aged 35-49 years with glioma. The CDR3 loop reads CASSQQGSLYEQYF. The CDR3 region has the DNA TGCGCCAGCAGCCAACAGGGATCACTCTACGAGCAGTACTTC.